A selection of T cell receptor beta chains follows, all from one sample in a study of T cell changes during pregnancy in multiple sclerosis. The protocol was immunoSEQ multiplex PCR, while the TCRdb copy is restricted to in-frame clones and leaves out a portion. Of roughly 46,000 clones in the sample, around four fifths were seen once. The sequences come from CD4+ T cells from peripheral blood mononuclear cells, collected before pregnancy. The receptors derive from a female donor with multiple sclerosis, enrolled in a pregnancy study. Both conserved end residues are part of each CDR3. The D gene is left open where the match is weak. Expanded clones get a size class; other rows say once, few or many, or leave the size out.

V gene	J gene	D gene	clone size	CDR3 protein	CDR3 DNA
TRBV7-7	TRBJ2-2	NA	NA	CASSRDTLTGELFF	TGTGCCAGCAGCCGGGACACCCTGACCGGGGAGCTGTTTTTT
TRBV5-1	TRBJ1-1	TRBD1	once	CASNAQTGGTEAFF	TGCGCCAGCAACGCTCAGACAGGGGGCACTGAAGCTTTCTTT
TRBV5-6	TRBJ1-4	NA	NA	CASSFPATNEKLFF	TGTGCCAGCAGCTTTCCCGCAACTAATGAAAAACTGTTTTTT
TRBV7-9	TRBJ2-5	NA	NA	CASSLNGASGTQYF	TGTGCCAGCAGCTTAAATGGGGCGTCGGGGACCCAGTACTTC
TRBV5-1	TRBJ2-2	NA	NA	CASSLKAGTNTGELFF	TGCGCCAGCAGCTTGAAGGCAGGGACGAACACCGGGGAGCTGTTTTTT
TRBV19	TRBJ1-5	NA	NA	CASSSQGRQPQHF	TGTGCCAGTAGTTCACAGGGAAGGCAGCCCCAGCATTTT
TRBV6-6	TRBJ1-1	TRBD1	NA	CASRSGTATSEAFF	TGTGCCAGCAGGTCCGGGACAGCCACAAGTGAAGCTTTCTTT
TRBV10-3	TRBJ2-1	TRBD2	few	CAIKGLADYNEQFF	TGTGCCATCAAAGGGCTAGCGGATTACAATGAGCAGTTCTTC
TRBV5-1	TRBJ2-1	TRBD2	NA	CASSPLTSGLSYNEQFF	TGCGCCAGCAGCCCGCTGACTAGCGGCCTCTCCTACAATGAGCAGTTCTTC
TRBV28	TRBJ1-2	NA	NA	CASSSPATALFGYTF	TGTGCCAGCAGTTCGCCCGCGACAGCCCTATTTGGCTACACCTTC
TRBV7-2	TRBJ2-7	NA	NA	CASSLPGIYEQYF	TGTGCCAGCAGCTTGCCCGGGATCTACGAGCAGTACTTC
TRBV7-9	TRBJ2-1	TRBD1	once	CASSTTGTGGGEQFF	TGTGCCAGCAGCACAACCGGGACAGGGGGCGGTGAGCAGTTCTTC
TRBV18	TRBJ2-1	TRBD2	NA	CASSPPAGGTYNEQFF	TGTGCCAGCTCACCCCCCGCCGGGGGGACCTACAATGAGCAGTTCTTC
TRBV7-2	TRBJ1-2	TRBD1	many	CASSTQGANIYGYTF	TGTGCCAGCAGCACACAGGGGGCAAATATCTATGGCTACACCTTC